The clone carrying this TCR beta chain occurred a few times. Its antigen is unknown. Sequenced by immunoSEQ multiplex PCR; TCRdb stores in-frame clones only, minus some. This sample has roughly 40,000 clones; roughly 94% occur once, and the top ten carry 0.85% to 0.9%. This CDR3 contains 14 residues. J was trimmed by 1 base and V by 6 bases; bases with no gene match: 5. Germline V gives CDR1 SGHTA, CDR2 FQGNSA. The data belong to a study of T cell clonotyping in hematopoietic cell transplantation. Study findings and constraints: At the given depth, recipient repertoires were over 97% de novo clonotypes. Broader posttransplant TCR repertoire diversity was predicted by graft donor and pretransplant recipient Inverse Simpson Index values. Cells were unsorted, so CD4 and CD8 contributions were not separated. After transplant, recipient diversity fell while pathologically expanded clonotypes grew through day 180.

This chain joins TRBV7-2 and TRBJ2-5, with 7 bases that match TRBD1. The sample was peripheral blood mononuclear cells. This TCR derives from a woman aged 45-60 years in good health. Some clones in this sample may be carry-over from other donors' samples. The CDR3, as DNA: TGTGCCAGCAGTCTTGACAGGGTCCAAGAGACCCAGTACTTC. This encodes CASSLDRVQETQYF.